The entry below gives a single T cell receptor (beta chain) sequence along with its context. This entry belongs to a study of shared T cell receptors in the human thymus. The assay was immunoSEQ multiplex PCR, and TCRdb's table has in-frame clones only and misses some. The sample yields hundreds of thousands of clones, over 75% seen once. Separately, the same data were catalogued under a study of human thymus T cells. From that second work: Resections removed during corrective heart surgery provided the thymus tissue used. Related research found strongly overlapping thymic repertoires in unrelated individuals.

The clonotype originates from a boy in the first two years of life with a congenital heart defect. Material for sequencing was thymocytes.

CDR3 nucleotides: TGTGCCTGGTCGCTCCTTTACAGGTCTGAGGAAGTGAACACTGAAGCTTTCTTT. Protein product: CAWSLLYRSEEVNTEAFF. The V and J genes are TRBV30 and TRBJ1-1; tentative D call: TRBD1 (5 bases). V was clipped by 5 bases and J by 0 bases, with 25 bases between them. Germline V lookup: CDR1 GTSNPN, CDR2 SVGIG (reference sequence). The CDR3 totals 18 residues. The whole variable domain, remainder taken from reference TRBV30 and TRBJ1-1, is SQTIHQWPATLVQPVGSPLSLECTVEGTSNPNLYWYRQAAGRGLQLLFYSVGIGQISSEVPQNLSASRPQDRQFILSSKKLLLSDSGFYLCAWSLLYRSEEVNTEAFFGQGTRLTVV.